This TCR beta chain was retrieved from a study of identical twins. The CDR3 spans 13 residues. The germline V gene encodes CDR1 MNHEY and CDR2 SMNVEV (reference sequence). V dropped 4 bases and J dropped 4 bases, with 8 bases sitting between them. This clonotype has just a few counts. Each CDR3 protein gets one entry after TCRdb re-called the 5' RACE reads with MiXCR. Of fewer than 550,000 distinct CDR3 sequences in the sample, roughly an eighth were seen once. This same sample was also taken into another study, of yellow fever vaccine responses in identical twins.

The specimen sequenced was CD4+ T cells sorted from blood. The V and J genes are TRBV27 and TRBJ2-1, with D possibly TRBD2 on 5 matching bases. The receptor's source is a young woman in good health. CDR3 DNA sequence: TGTGCCAGCAGTTCGGGATATTACAATGAGCAGTTCTTC. Its protein product is CASSSGYYNEQFF.